Sequencing of this T cell receptor beta chain was carried out in a study of Ad26.COV2.S vaccination and SARS-CoV-2 variants (dated by TCRdb to 2020 to 2022). Turning to the overall study: Donors in the vaccine arm were drawn from COV1001, a phase I-IIa trial of Ad26.COV2.S in healthy adults that was multicentre, randomized, double-blind and placebo-controlled. Trial participants were randomized into five groups of five: low-dose or high-dose Ad26.COV2.S given once or twice, or placebo on both occasions. A total of roughly 30 samples were included in the TCR-sequenced set, comprising some 20 Ad26.COV2.S vaccine recipients, 5 placebo recipients and 8 SARS-CoV-2 convalescent individuals. TCRbeta repertoire sequencing served as the tool for gauging how specific and how broad the SARS-CoV-2-reactive T cell receptors were following Ad26.COV2.S vaccination. Ad26.COV2.S was administered intramuscularly at 5 x 10^10 or 1 x 10^11 viral particles, either as a single shot or as two shots given 56 days apart. Investigators did not know the trial group allocation while performing experiments and assessing outcomes. General conclusions and limits of the study: After vaccination, spike-specific CD8+ and CD4+ T cell responses were reported to show substantial breadth. The study was not powered to compare responses between vaccine doses or regimens. Compared with placebo recipients, Ad26.COV2.S recipients showed higher spike-specific TCR breadth (P = 0.0014). The authors noted that the TCR breadth and depth analyses may have underestimated total T cell responses. Vaccine and placebo recipients had comparable non-spike TCR breadth, which fits with the vaccine containing only spike.

The CDR3 has 14 amino acids, counting the end cysteine and phenylalanine. Solely the CDR3 DNA is kept, with 42 bases framed from the first base. In the germline V gene, CDR1 corresponds to MGHRA and CDR2 to YSYEKL. V drops 1 base and J drops 2 bases, leaving 7 bases in between. The treatment or condition tag for this specimen amounts to: 15 to 20 received Ad26.COV2.S at low or high dose, single or two shots; 5 received placebo; per-sample allocation not given. Repertoires of vaccine and placebo recipients were sequenced from samples collected on day 63 after the first injection. Between 29 July and 7 August 2020, Cohort 1b enrolled some 25 adults aged 18-55 years at one site in Boston, USA. Ad26.COV2.S consisted of a replication-incompetent adenovirus type 26 vector by which a prefusion-stabilized SARS-CoV-2 spike protein from the original Wuhan strain was expressed. Comments on this clone: Which antigen it targets is not known. No base qualities exist here, and no much larger clone lies one base off it.

TCRbeta CDR3 regions were sequenced with the immunoSEQ Assay. After extraction, genomic DNA underwent amplification by bias-controlled multiplex PCR, followed by high-throughput sequencing. As for the authors' bioinformatics: Collapsing and filtering of sequences were performed to quantify the absolute abundance of each unique TCRbeta CDR3 region. T cell fraction was estimated by normalizing TCRbeta template counts to usable DNA, which was measured by amplifying reference genes present in all nucleated cells. Repertoire TCRs were annotated as SARS-CoV-2-specific by exact matching of V gene, CDR3 amino acid sequence and J gene to a known reactive TCR set. The reference SARS-CoV-2 TCR set was obtained from MIRA and was filtered for enrichment in COVID-19-positive ImmuneCODE repertoires, whereby public or cross-reactive TCRs were removed. Based on the MIRA antigens, annotated TCRs were further analysed at the level of specific ORF or position within ORF. Breadth was defined as annotated unique rearrangements over total unique productive rearrangements; depth was the summed frequency of those rearrangements. Two-sided Wilcoxon rank-sum tests were applied when comparing TCR breadth between groups. TCRdb's version of the immuneACCESS table is confined to in-frame rearrangements and falls short of the full clone set. An unresolved V gene accounts for under half of the shortfall where checked; the remainder is of unknown origin. V and J calls and clone size are copied from that table; D and trimming were computed from the DNA. The sample records roughly 380,000 clones, around nine tenths of which are singletons. More than 3% of the sample is in the top ten clones.

The sequenced sample was peripheral blood, obtained in a trial of Ad26.COV2.S vaccine versus placebo. The TCR was taken from a person between 18 and 65 years old who received the Ad26.COV2.S COVID-19 vaccine or a placebo. The rearranged segments are TRBV4-1 and TRBJ2-3, and the D gene may be TRBD2, 6 bases matching. The CDR3 loop reads CASSQVADTDTQYF. The sequenced DNA is TGCGCCAGCAGCCAAGTAGCGGACACAGATACGCAGTATTTT.